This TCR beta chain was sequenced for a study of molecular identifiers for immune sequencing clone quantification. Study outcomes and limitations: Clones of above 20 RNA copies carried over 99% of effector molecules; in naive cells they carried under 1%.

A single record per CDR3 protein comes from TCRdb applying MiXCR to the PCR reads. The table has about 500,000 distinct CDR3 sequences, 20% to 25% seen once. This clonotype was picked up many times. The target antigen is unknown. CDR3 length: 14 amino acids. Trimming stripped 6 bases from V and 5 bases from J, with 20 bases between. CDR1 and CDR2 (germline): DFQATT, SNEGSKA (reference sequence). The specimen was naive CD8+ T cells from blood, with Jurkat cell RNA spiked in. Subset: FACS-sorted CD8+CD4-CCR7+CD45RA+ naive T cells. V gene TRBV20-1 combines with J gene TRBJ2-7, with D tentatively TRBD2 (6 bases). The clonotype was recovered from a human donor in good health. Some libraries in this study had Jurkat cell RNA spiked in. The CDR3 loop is CSAPALASWDEQYF. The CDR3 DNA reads TGCAGTGCGCCAGCACTAGCTTCTTGGGACGAGCAGTACTTC.